This TCR beta chain was captured in a study of T cells in Graves' hyperthyroidism and ophthalmopathy. Findings and limits, study-wide: Clonotypes that were expanded in thyroid above 0.001 mostly appeared in blood too. Researchers report that a 13 V-J model separated ophthalmopathy from stable hyperthyroidism.

TCR beta CDR3 region amplification was performed from RNA transcripts. The HTBI primer set drove a first-round RT-PCR of the TCR CDR3. TCRdb independently ran MiXCR on the multiplex PCR reads; one entry per CDR3 protein. Of about 380,000 distinct CDR3 sequences listed, around 20% are singletons. To note about this clonotype: Its antigen is currently unknown.

This TCR was sampled from a man aged 18 to 30 with Graves' ophthalmopathy. The sequencing sample was made of blood.

The DNA for the CDR3 is TGCGCCAGCAGCTTCGGCGGGAGGGCCACAGATACGCAGTATTTT. Translating it yields CASSFGGRATDTQYF. The V and J genes are TRBV5-1 and TRBJ2-3, with 9 bases matching TRBD2. The CDR3 runs to 15 residues. The V gene's germline CDR1 is SGHRS and CDR2 YFSETQ. The V segment lost 2 bases and the J segment 2 bases; nucleotides outside the gene matches: 3.